This TCR beta chain was recorded in a study of blood T cell repertoires in COVID-19. Losses at the gene ends were 6 bases for V and 9 bases for J; bases not matched to a gene: 9. The CDR3 has 13 amino acids. The germline gives CDR1 SQVTM, CDR2 ANQGSEA. Assay: immunoSEQ multiplex PCR; the TCRdb copy retains only in-frame clones and omits some. The data show 540,000 or so clones, approximately 91% seen once. The sequencing sample was made of peripheral blood. The chain uses TRBV29-1 and TRBJ2-1; the match to TRBD2 covers 9 bases. The clonotype comes from a woman between 50 and 59 years old with COVID-19, enrolled during active disease. DNA of the CDR3: TGCAGCGTAGTAGCGGGGGTAATACGTGAGCAGTTCTTC. It specifies CSVVAGVIREQFF.